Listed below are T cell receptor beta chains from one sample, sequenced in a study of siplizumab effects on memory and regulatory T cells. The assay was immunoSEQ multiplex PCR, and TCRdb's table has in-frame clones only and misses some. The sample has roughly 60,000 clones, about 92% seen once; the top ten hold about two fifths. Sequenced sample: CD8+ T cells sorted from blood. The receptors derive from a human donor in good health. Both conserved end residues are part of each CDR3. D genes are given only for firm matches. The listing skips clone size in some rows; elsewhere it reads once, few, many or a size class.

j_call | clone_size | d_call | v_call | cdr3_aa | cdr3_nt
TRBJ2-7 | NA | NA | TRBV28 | CASSLLTGVDYEQYF | TGTGCCAGCAGTTTATTGACAGGAGTCGACTACGAGCAGTACTTC
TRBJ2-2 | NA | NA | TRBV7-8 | CASSLFMRRAGELFF | TGTGCCAGCAGCTTATTTATGCGGAGGGCCGGGGAGCTGTTTTTT
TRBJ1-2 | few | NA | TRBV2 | CASIRAGNYGYTF | TGTGCCAGCATTAGAGCGGGTAACTATGGCTACACCTTC
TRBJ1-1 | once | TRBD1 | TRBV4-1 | CASSLHPGTGLTEAFF | TGCGCCAGCAGCCTCCATCCAGGGACAGGGCTCACTGAAGCTTTCTTT
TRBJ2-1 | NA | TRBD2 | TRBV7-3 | CASSFLGLAGGWGEQFF | TGTGCCAGCAGCTTTCTGGGACTAGCGGGAGGCTGGGGTGAGCAGTTCTTC
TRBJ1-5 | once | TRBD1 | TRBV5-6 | CASSRQGLGNQPQHF | TGTGCCAGCAGTCGACAGGGGTTGGGCAATCAGCCCCAGCATTTT
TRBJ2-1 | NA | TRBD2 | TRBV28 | CASSFSTSGRAIVYNEQFF | TGTGCCAGCAGTTTCTCGACTAGCGGGAGGGCCATTGTTTACAATGAGCAGTTCTTC
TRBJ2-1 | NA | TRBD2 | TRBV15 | CATSGVLSGYSYNEQFF | TGTGCCACCAGCGGAGTCCTTAGCGGGTACTCCTACAATGAGCAGTTCTTC
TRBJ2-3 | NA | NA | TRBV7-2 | CASSSPDTQYF | TGTGCCAGCAGCTCCCCTGATACGCAGTATTTT
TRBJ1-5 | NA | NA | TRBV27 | CASSSGTAGRGPQHF | TGTGCCAGCAGTTCCGGGACGGCGGGCAGGGGGCCCCAGCATTTT
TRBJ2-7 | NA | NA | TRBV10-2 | CASSDPTVPYEQYF | TGCGCCAGCAGTGACCCGACCGTCCCCTACGAGCAGTACTTC
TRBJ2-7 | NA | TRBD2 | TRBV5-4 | CASSLSGTSTEQYF | TGTGCCAGCAGCTTGAGCGGGACCTCTACCGAGCAGTACTTC
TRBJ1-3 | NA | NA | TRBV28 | CASSRSTGNTIYF | TGTGCCAGCAGTCGCAGCACTGGAAACACCATATATTTT
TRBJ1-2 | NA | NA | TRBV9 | CASSVAGGLSYGYTF | TGTGCCAGCAGCGTAGCGGGCGGGCTTTCATATGGCTACACCTTC
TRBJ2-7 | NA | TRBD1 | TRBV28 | CASSPGTGFEQYF | TGTGCCAGCAGTCCTGGGACAGGGTTCGAGCAGTACTTC
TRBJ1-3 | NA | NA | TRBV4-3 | CASSQDSNSGNTIYF | TGCGCCAGCAGCCAAGATTCGAACTCTGGAAACACCATATATTTT
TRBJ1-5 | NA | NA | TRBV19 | CASSSPGGLQPQHF | TGTGCCAGTAGTTCCCCTGGGGGGCTACAGCCCCAGCATTTT
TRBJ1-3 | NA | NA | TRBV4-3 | CASSQDIEGLSGNTIYF | TGCGCCAGCAGCCAAGATATTGAGGGACTCTCTGGAAACACCATATATTTT
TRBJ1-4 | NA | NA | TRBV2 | CASIGHGKLFF | TGTGCCAGCATTGGTCACGGAAAACTGTTTTTT
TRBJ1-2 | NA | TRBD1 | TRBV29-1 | CSVEGTGFNYGYTF | TGCAGCGTTGAAGGGACAGGGTTCAACTATGGCTACACCTTC
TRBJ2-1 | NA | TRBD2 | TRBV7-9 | CASSLGTSYNEQFF | TGTGCCAGCAGCTTAGGGACTAGCTACAATGAGCAGTTCTTC
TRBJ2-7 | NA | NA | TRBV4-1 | CASSLATGVLYEQYF | TGCGCCAGCAGTCTCGCTACAGGTGTCCTTTACGAGCAGTACTTC